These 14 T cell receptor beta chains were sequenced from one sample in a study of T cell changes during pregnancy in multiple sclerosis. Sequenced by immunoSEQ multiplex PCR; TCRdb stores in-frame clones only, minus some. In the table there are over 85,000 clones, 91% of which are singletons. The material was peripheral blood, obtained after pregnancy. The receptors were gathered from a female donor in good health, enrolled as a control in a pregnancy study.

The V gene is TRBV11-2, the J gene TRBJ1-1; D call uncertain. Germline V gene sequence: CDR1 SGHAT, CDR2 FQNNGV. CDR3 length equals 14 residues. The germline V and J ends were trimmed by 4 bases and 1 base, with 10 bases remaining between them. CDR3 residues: CASSSLRGNTEAFF. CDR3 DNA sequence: TGTGCCAGCAGCTCGCTTCGGGGGAACACTGAAGCTTTCTTT.

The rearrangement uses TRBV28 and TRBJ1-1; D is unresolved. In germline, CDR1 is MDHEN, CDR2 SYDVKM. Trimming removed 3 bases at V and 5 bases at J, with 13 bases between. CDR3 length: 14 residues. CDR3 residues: CASSFWRVGTEAFF. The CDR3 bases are TGTGCCAGCAGTTTCTGGAGGGTGGGAACTGAAGCTTTCTTT.

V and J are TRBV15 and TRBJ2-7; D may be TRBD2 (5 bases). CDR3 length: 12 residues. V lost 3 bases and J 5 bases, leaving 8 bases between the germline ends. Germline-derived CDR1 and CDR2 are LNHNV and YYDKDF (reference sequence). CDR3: CATSSGVDEQYF. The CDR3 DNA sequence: TGTGCCACCAGCAGCGGGGTGGACGAGCAGTACTTC.

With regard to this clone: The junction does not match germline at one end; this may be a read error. The CDR3 protein is CASSLDSHTEAFF. The CDR3 DNA reads TGTGCCAGCAGCCTAGACAGTCACACTGAAGCTTTCTTT. This chain connects TRBV11-3 to TRBJ1-1, with a weak D call TRBD1 (5 bases). Per the germline V gene, CDR1 is SGHNT and CDR2 is YENEEA. CDR3 size: 13 residues.

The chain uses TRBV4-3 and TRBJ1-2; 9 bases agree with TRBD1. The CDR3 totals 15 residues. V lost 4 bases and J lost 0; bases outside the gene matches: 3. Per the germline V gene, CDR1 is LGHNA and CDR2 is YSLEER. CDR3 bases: TGCGCCAGCAGCCTGGACAGGGGTGCTAACTATGGCTACACCTTC. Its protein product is CASSLDRGANYGYTF.

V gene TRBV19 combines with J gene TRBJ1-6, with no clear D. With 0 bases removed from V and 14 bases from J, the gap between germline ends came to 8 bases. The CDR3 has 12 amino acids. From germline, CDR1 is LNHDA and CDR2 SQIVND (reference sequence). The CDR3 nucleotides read TGTGCCAGTAGTATAGATCTTAGAACCCTCCACTTT. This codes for CASSIDLRTLHF.

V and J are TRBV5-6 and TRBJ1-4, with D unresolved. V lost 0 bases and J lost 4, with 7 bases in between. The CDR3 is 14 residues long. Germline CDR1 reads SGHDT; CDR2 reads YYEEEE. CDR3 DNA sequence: TGTGCCAGCAGCTTGGGCGGGGATAATGAAAAACTGTTTTTT. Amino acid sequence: CASSLGGDNEKLFF.

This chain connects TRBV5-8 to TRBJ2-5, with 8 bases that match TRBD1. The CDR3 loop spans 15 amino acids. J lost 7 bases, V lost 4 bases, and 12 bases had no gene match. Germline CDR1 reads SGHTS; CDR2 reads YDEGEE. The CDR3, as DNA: TGTGCCAGCAGCCCGGACAGGGCCCCTTTAGGGACCCAGTACTTC. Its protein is CASSPDRAPLGTQYF.

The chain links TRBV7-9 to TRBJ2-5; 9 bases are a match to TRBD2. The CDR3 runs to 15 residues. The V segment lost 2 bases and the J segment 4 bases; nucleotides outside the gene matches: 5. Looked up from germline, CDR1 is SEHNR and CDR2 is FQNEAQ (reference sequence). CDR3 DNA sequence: TGTGCCAGCAGCTTAACCGGACTAGCGAGAGAGACCCAGTACTTC. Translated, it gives CASSLTGLARETQYF. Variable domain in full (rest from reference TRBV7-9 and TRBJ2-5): DTGVSQNPRHKITKRGQNVTFRCDPISEHNRLYWYRQTLGQGPEFLTYFQNEAQLEKSRLLSDRFSAERPKGSFSTLEIQRTEQGDSAMYLCASSLTGLARETQYFGPGTRLLVL.

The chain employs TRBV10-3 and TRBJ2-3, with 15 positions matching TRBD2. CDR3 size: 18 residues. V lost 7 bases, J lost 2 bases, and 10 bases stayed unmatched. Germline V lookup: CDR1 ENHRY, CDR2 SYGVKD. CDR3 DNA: TGTGCCATCACCGCCGGGACTAGCGGGGGGCCTATCACAGATACGCAGTATTTT. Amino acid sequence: CAITAGTSGGPITDTQYF.

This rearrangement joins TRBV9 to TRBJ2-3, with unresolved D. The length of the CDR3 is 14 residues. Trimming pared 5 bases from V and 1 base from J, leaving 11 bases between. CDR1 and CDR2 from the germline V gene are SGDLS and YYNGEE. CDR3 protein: CASSVYVGTDTQYF. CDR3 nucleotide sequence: TGTGCCAGCAGTGTTTATGTCGGCACAGATACGCAGTATTTT.

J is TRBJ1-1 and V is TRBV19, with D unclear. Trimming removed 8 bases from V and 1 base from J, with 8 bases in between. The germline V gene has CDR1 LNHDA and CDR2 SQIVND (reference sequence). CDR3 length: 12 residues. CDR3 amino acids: CASGHTNTEAFF. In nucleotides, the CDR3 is TGTGCCAGTGGGCATACGAACACTGAAGCTTTCTTT.

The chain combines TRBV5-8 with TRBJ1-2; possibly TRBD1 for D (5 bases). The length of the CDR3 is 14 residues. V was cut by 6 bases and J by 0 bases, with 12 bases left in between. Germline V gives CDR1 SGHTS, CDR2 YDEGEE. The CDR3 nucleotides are TGTGCCAGCACCCTTGGCAGGGCTAACTATGGCTACACCTTC. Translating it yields CASTLGRANYGYTF.

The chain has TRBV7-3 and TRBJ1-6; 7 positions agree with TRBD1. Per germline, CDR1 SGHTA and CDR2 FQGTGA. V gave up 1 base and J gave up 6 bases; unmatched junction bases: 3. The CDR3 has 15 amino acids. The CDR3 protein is CASSLNGQANSPLHF. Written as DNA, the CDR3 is TGTGCCAGCAGCTTAAATGGACAGGCTAATTCACCCCTCCACTTT.